This TCR beta chain was identified in a study of PD-1 blockade in classical Hodgkin lymphoma. Overall study results and limits: A reduction in baseline TCR diversity was reportedly seen in newly diagnosed patients relative to healthy donors. The study found complete responders had baseline diversity similar to newly diagnosed patients. Still unresolved is the cause of the repertoire differences, which may be disease activity or prior therapy. CD4+ TCR diversity climbed significantly by C4D1, unlike CD8+ TCR diversity.

Time point reported: cycle 4 day 1 (C4D1), after more than five weeks of nivolumab. Every one of the patients relapsed after autologous stem cell transplantation (brentuximab vedotin exposure was variable). With magnetic negative selection, CD4+ T cells were purified from PBMCs that had been thawed. The data were produced by immunoSEQ multiplex PCR, yet TCRdb's version contains in-frame clones alone and is incomplete. The sample holds approximately 31,000 clones, 84% seen once. This clone was found a few times. Its matching antigen is unknown. This receptor was identified in a human donor with classical Hodgkin lymphoma. The input for sequencing was CD4+ T cells from blood, taken before the fourth cycle of nivolumab.

CDR3 sequence: CATSRDLAVGYTF. For the CDR3, the DNA is TGTGCCACCAGCAGAGATTTGGCAGTTGGCTACACCTTC. The chain employs TRBV15 and TRBJ1-2, with no clear D. Germline V lookup: CDR1 LNHNV, CDR2 YYDKDF (reference sequence). Trimming shortened V by 0 bases and J by 7 bases, and 9 bases separated the two germline ends. This CDR3 region has 13 residues.